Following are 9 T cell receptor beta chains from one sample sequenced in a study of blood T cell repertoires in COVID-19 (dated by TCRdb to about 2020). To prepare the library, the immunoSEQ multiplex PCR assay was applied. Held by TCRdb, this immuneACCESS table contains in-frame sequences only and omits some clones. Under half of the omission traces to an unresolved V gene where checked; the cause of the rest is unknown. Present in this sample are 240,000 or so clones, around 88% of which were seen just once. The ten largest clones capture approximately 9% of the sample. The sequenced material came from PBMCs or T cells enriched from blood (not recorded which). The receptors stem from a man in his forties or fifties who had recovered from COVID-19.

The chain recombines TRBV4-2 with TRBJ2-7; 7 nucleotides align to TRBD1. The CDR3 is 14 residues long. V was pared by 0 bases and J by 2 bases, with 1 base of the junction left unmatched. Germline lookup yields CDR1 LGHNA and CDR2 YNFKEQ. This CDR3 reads CASSQDDRAYEQYF. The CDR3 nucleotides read TGTGCCAGCAGCCAAGATGACAGGGCCTACGAGCAGTACTTC.

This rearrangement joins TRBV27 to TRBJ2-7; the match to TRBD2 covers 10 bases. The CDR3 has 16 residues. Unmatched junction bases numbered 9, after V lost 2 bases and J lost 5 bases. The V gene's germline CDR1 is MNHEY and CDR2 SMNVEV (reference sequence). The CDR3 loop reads CASSLAASGSPHEQYF. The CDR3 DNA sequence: TGTGCCAGCAGTTTAGCAGCTAGCGGGAGCCCCCACGAGCAGTACTTC.

In nucleotides, the CDR3 is TGTGCCAGCAGTTTATCGACTCCTCTAGGCAATCAGCCCCAGCATTTT. It translates to CASSLSTPLGNQPQHF. The chain uses TRBV27 and TRBJ1-5; D not resolved. Germline V gene lookup returns CDR1 MNHEY and CDR2 SMNVEV (reference sequence). This CDR3 comprises 16 residues. V lost 0 bases and J 2 bases, leaving 11 bases between the germline ends.

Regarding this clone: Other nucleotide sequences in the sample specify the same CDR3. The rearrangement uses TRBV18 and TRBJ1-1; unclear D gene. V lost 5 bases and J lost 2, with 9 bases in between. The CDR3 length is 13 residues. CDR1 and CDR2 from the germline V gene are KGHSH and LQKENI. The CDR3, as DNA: TGTGCCAGCTCAGGCGGGAAAAACACTGAAGCTTTCTTT. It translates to CASSGGKNTEAFF.

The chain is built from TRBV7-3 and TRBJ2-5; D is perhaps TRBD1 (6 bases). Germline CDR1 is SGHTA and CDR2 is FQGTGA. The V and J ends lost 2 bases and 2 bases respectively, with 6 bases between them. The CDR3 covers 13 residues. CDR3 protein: CASSLQGQETQYF. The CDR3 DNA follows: TGTGCCAGCAGCTTACAGGGGCAAGAGACCCAGTACTTC.

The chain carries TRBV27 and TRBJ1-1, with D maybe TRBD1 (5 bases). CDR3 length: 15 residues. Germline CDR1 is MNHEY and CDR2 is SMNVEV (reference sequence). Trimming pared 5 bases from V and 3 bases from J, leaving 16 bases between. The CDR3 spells CASSLGGWAHTEAFF. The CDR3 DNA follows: TGTGCCAGCAGTCTGGGGGGGTGGGCTCACACTGAAGCTTTCTTT.

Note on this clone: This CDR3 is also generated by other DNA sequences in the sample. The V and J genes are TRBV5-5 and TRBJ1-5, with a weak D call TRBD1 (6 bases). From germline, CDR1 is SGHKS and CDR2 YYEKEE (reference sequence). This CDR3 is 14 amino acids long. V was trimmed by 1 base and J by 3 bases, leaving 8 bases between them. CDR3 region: CASSLTGNNQPQHF. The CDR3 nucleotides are TGTGCCAGCAGCTTGACAGGGAACAATCAGCCCCAGCATTTT.

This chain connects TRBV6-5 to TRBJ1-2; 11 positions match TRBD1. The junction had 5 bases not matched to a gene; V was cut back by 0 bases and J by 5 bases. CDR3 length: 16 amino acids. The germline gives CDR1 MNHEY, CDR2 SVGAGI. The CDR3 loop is CASSYSGQGAGYGYTF. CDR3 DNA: TGTGCCAGCAGTTACTCCGGACAGGGGGCAGGTTATGGCTACACCTTC.

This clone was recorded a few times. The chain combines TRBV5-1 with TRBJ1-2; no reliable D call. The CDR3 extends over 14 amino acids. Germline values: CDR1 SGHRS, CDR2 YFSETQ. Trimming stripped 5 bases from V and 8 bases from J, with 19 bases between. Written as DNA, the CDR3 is TGCGCCAGCAGTTTTTCAGGCGATGTGTACGGCTACACCTTC. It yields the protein CASSFSGDVYGYTF.